This T cell receptor beta chain was retrieved from a study of OX40 agonist ivuxolimab in advanced cancers. Overall study findings and caveats: The specificity for antigen of the expanded peripheral T cells was not determined.

TCRdb's table, derived via immunoSEQ multiplex PCR, lists solely in-frame clones and lacks some. The sample consists of roughly 73,000 clones, around 90% of them appearing once. This clone was seen just once. Its target is not known. The source material was CD4+ or CD8+ T cells sorted from blood, sampled in a trial of the OX40 agonist ivuxolimab. The receptor was isolated from an adult with an advanced solid tumor such as melanoma, head and neck, liver or kidney cancer.

For the CDR3, the DNA is TGTGCCATCAGTGGTTCCGGGACGAGCACCGGGGAGCTGTTTTTT. Translated, it gives CAISGSGTSTGELFF. The V call is TRBV10-3, the J call TRBJ2-2; D is possibly TRBD1 or TRBD2 (5 bases each). This CDR3 spans 15 amino acids. V was clipped by 4 bases and J by 4 bases, with 13 bases between them. Germline assignment: CDR1 ENHRY and CDR2 SYGVKD.